One sample yielded the 8 T cell receptor beta chains listed below, sequenced in a study of T cells in Graves' hyperthyroidism and ophthalmopathy. TCR beta CDR3 regions were amplified from RNA transcripts. In the first-round RT-PCR of the TCR CDR3, the HTBI primer set was used. TCRdb passed the multiplex PCR reads through MiXCR, listing each CDR3 protein once. Here the sample spans 700,000 or so distinct CDR3 sequences, around 15% being singletons. The sample was blood. The receptors originated from a woman aged 45-65 years with Graves' ophthalmopathy.

This clonotype was recorded many times. V and J are TRBV28 and TRBJ2-7, with D unresolved. The CDR3 contains 12 residues. Trimming removed 4 bases at V and 2 bases at J, with 6 bases between. CDR1 and CDR2 (germline): MDHEN, SYDVKM. Written as DNA, the CDR3 is TGTGCCAGCAGTTACGTAGCCTACGAGCAGTACTTC. Its protein is CASSYVAYEQYF.

The gene calls are TRBV6-1 and TRBJ1-2; D unclear. The CDR3 length is 15 residues. Germline CDR1 is MNHNS and CDR2 is SASEGT. V gave up 6 bases and J gave up 2 bases, with 16 bases separating them. CDR3 DNA sequence: TGTGCCAGCAGACCTCTCGGGCCTCGCAACTATGGCTACACCTTC. It encodes CASRPLGPRNYGYTF.

This rearrangement joins TRBV20-1 to TRBJ2-7, with 7 bases fitting TRBD1. There are 15 residues in the CDR3. Germline V lookup: CDR1 DFQATT, CDR2 SNEGSKA (reference sequence). V shed 0 bases, J shed 2 bases, and the junction held 7 bases outside the gene matches. The CDR3 coding sequence is TGCAGTGCTAGAGATTTACAGGGGAACCCCTACGAGCAGTACTTC. Its translation: CSARDLQGNPYEQYF.

This clonotype was seen only a few times. The V call is TRBV28, the J call TRBJ2-5, with D hard to call. The germline CDR1 and CDR2 sequences are MDHEN and SYDVKM. The CDR3 has 15 residues. V was shortened by 5 bases and J by 4 bases, with 17 bases between the two germline ends. The CDR3 DNA sequence: TGTGCCAGCAGTCCCTTGGTGGGAACTTTAGAGACCCAGTACTTC. Protein sequence: CASSPLVGTLETQYF.

The chain is built from TRBV5-6 and TRBJ1-2, with TRBD1 matching over 7 bases. The V gene end was trimmed by 3 bases and the J gene end by 1 base; junction bases not matched to a gene: 3. Germline CDR1 SGHDT, CDR2 YYEEEE. This CDR3 has 14 amino acids. CDR3 nucleotides: TGTGCCAGCAGCTGGGGGACAGTTAACTATGGCTACACCTTC. It is translated as CASSWGTVNYGYTF.

The rearrangement links TRBV19 to TRBJ1-2; tentative D call: TRBD1 (6 bases). CDR3 length: 15 amino acids. CDR1 LNHDA and CDR2 SQIVND come from the germline V gene (reference sequence). The V and J ends lost 5 bases and 0 bases respectively, with 13 bases between them. The CDR3 DNA sequence: TGTGCCAGTAGTGTCCTACAGGGAGCTAACTATGGCTACACCTTC. Protein product: CASSVLQGANYGYTF.

For this clonotype: A single base separates this from a much larger clone, so it may be a read error. The V and J genes are TRBV28 and TRBJ1-1; D uncertain. Germline CDR1 and CDR2: MDHEN and SYDVKM. V lost 11 bases, J lost 8 bases, and 15 bases lay in between. This CDR3 contains 11 residues. CDR3 bases: TGTGCCGGCGGTCCACAGCTAGAAGCTTTCTTT. Translation gives CAGGPQLEAFF.

This clonotype was counted ten times or more. The J gene is TRBJ2-7, the V gene TRBV28; 9 bases map to TRBD2. Per germline, CDR1 MDHEN and CDR2 SYDVKM. The CDR3 extends over 19 amino acids. The J segment lost 3 bases and the V segment lost 3 bases, leaving 18 bases of the junction unmatched. CDR3 loop: CASSFVASGKGLLFYEQYF. The DNA of the CDR3 is TGTGCCAGCAGTTTCGTGGCTAGCGGGAAGGGACTATTGTTCTACGAGCAGTACTTC.